Included here is one TCR beta chain sequence, with context. This clonotype was seen more than once but under ten times. Its antigen is currently not known. The record has no base qualities; no much larger clone is one base away. Receptors were amplified or captured by RT-PCR. The sequencer listed for this sample is Illumina HiSeq 2500. Using fastp at Q25 and MiXCR, TCRdb reprocessed the public reads and kept productive beta chains. Each CDR3 protein appears once, grouped with its most common genes and DNA. The sample table records more than 700,000 distinct CDR3 sequences; 21% of these occur just once. Together, the top ten hold 10% to 13% of the sample. This entry comes from a study of response to subunit inactivated influenza vaccine (dated by TCRdb to 2016 to 2019). Context from the whole study: Deep quantitative T cell receptor repertoire profiling was used in the study to track responses to a trivalent subunit inactivated influenza vaccine. What the work shows at the level of the full study, not this receptor alone: The authors suggested that each seasonal influenza vaccination may recruit only a limited number of new T cells.

CDR1 SQVTM and CDR2 ANQGSEA are derived from the germline V gene. Spanning cysteine to phenylalanine, the CDR3 consists of 13 amino acids. The kept DNA is CDR3 alone, 39 bases in frame from the first base. The germline V end is reduced by 6 bases and the J end by 1 base; junction bases left unmatched: 5. The chain is assembled from TRBV29-1 and TRBJ1-1, and TRBD1 matches 7 of the central bases. The TCR comes from a man aged 50-59 years who received an inactivated influenza vaccine. Donor details come from another sample of the same person, matched by shared clones. Specimen: PBMCs from blood, collected roughly 5 days after vaccination. At the DNA level, the sequence is TGCAGCGTGGCCGGGACAGAGAACACTGAAGCTTTCTTT. Translated, this gives CSVAGTENTEAFF.